These T cell receptor beta chains were read from a single sample in a study of control samples from healthy donors and cancer patients. This table comes from immunoSEQ multiplex PCR, and its TCRdb copy is limited to in-frame clones, with some not included. The sample includes about 170,000 clones, about 93% of them seen just once. The sequenced sample consisted of blood. These receptors all come from a woman aged 60-75 years in good health. CDR3s include the opening cysteine and the closing phenylalanine or tryptophan.

V gene,J gene,CDR3 length,CDR3 protein
TRBV18,TRBJ2-7,11,CASSPDYEQYF
TRBV30,TRBJ1-6,16,CAWITLGTGVNSPLHF
TRBV5-6,TRBJ2-7,13,CASNEASSYEQYF
TRBV9,TRBJ2-3,16,CASSGVAGGPSDTQYF
TRBV5-1,TRBJ1-4,15,CASSNQGGTNEKLFF
TRBV14,TRBJ2-2,14,CASNEQGYTGELFF
TRBV19,TRBJ1-1,14,CASSKDEMNTEAFF
TRBV24-1,TRBJ1-2,14,CATSDQDRGLGYTF
TRBV6-5,TRBJ1-2,14,CASSYSGSDYGYTF
TRBV27,TRBJ2-2,15,CASAQRTGGTGELFF
TRBV7-2,TRBJ2-5,15,CASSLSPGGLETQYF
TRBV5-1,TRBJ2-1,16,CASSLAPTSGSNEQFF
TRBV10-3,TRBJ1-5,14,CAISGQDSNQPQHF
TRBV7-9,TRBJ1-2,13,CASSLQGAGGYTF
TRBV10-3,TRBJ2-1,16,CAIRDRGREKYNEQFF
TRBV30,TRBJ1-1,12,CAWSGEATEAFF
TRBV2,TRBJ1-2,15,CASSEEYMQGKRYTF
TRBV19,TRBJ2-5,17,CASSMGGLAGDQETQYF
TRBV6-6,TRBJ2-7,11,CASRVDYEQYF
TRBV18,TRBJ1-1,11,CASSLDTEAFF
TRBV4-2,TRBJ2-3,16,CASSQEYGGSTDTQYF
TRBV5-1,TRBJ2-5,16,CASSLSGGGGQETQYF
TRBV6-2/TRBV6-3,TRBJ1-5,14,CASSSTLSNQPQHF
TRBV6-5,TRBJ1-5,12,CASSQTGTPQHF
TRBV2,TRBJ1-5,14,CASWTGFFGQPQHF
TRBV27,TRBJ1-1,13,CASSANRDSEAFF
TRBV6-4,TRBJ1-2,14,CASSESRGGFGYTF
TRBV14,TRBJ1-1,14,CASSLGTANTEAFF
TRBV6-5,TRBJ1-1,11,CASSSEAEAFF
TRBV6-4,TRBJ1-6,13,CATRQGTNSPLHF
TRBV18,TRBJ2-3,17,CASSPNTGLAPTDTQYF
TRBV2,TRBJ1-4,15,CASSEVRGTNEKLFF
TRBV10-3,TRBJ2-5,14,CAIRGSGDQETQYF
TRBV29-1,TRBJ2-1,10,CSHCHNEQFF
TRBV7-2,TRBJ1-2,14,CASSLGAEGYGYTF
TRBV4-3,TRBJ2-3,17,CASSQDIRTSPTDTQYF
TRBV7-9,TRBJ2-7,12,CASSSTGGEQYF
TRBV4-3,TRBJ2-7,16,CASSQEGPGGYYEQYF
TRBV18,TRBJ1-3,14,CASSPADSGNTIYF
TRBV4-1,TRBJ1-6,15,CASSQDGHGDSPLHF
TRBV18,TRBJ2-7,12,CASSPRFYEQYF
TRBV7-2,TRBJ1-1,17,CASSLEWGAGGNTEAFF
TRBV18,TRBJ1-6,16,CASSPETGSQYSPLHF
TRBV2,TRBJ1-6,13,CASSETGSSPLHF
TRBV6-2/TRBV6-3,TRBJ2-7,15,CASSSGGGRAYEQYF
TRBV7-2,TRBJ1-5,16,CASSLGGGGMGQPQHF
TRBV6-5,TRBJ1-6,13,CASTLAPNSPLHF
TRBV6-6,TRBJ1-1,15,CASTPRTGVGTEAFF